This T cell receptor (beta chain) was retrieved from a study of OX40 agonist ivuxolimab in advanced cancers. The protocol was immunoSEQ multiplex PCR, while the TCRdb copy is restricted to in-frame clones and leaves out a portion. Counted here are some 50,000 clones, roughly 77% occurring once; the ten biggest clones make up approximately 0.62%. Overall study results and limits: CD8+ T cells showed, on average, more clonal expansion than CD4+ cells. With doses of 0.1 to 3.0 mg/kg, CD4+ and CD8+ blood T cells had undergone clonal expansion by week 6.

A note on this clone: Its antigen remains unknown. The junction differs from germline at one of its ends, possibly a read error.

Systemic immunosuppression or autoimmune disease history was grounds to exclude patients. There are 11 residues in the CDR3. The germline V gene has CDR1 SEHNR and CDR2 FQNEAQ (reference sequence). This material consisted of CD4+ or CD8+ T cells sorted from blood, taken in a trial of the OX40 agonist ivuxolimab. The J gene is TRBJ1-1, the V gene TRBV7-9; weak D call: TRBD1 (6 bases). The sequence derives from an adult with an advanced solid tumor such as melanoma, head and neck, liver or kidney cancer. The CDR3 loop reads CASSLNSQGPF. CDR3 DNA sequence: TGTGCCAGCAGCTTAAATAGTCAGGGGCCTTTT.